This T cell receptor beta chain was identified during a study of shared clonotypes between healthy human individuals. This clone was observed a single time. The antigen remains unidentified. V lost 5 bases and J 6 bases, leaving 10 bases between the germline ends. The CDR3 has 12 residues. CDR1 and CDR2 from the germline V gene are SGHVT and SQSDAQ. Libraries were prepared by immunoSEQ multiplex PCR; TCRdb keeps only in-frame clonotypes and omits some of them. The profile shows around 690,000 clones, 90% of them singletons. Study results and caveats: The naive CD4 repertoires of four donors were compared, and around 4.7% of clonotypes were shared.

CD8 memory merged CD45RO+ cells and CCR7-negative CD45RA+ TemRA cells into one population. This TCR was recovered from a man between 18 and 29 years old in good health. Some clones in this sample may be carry-over from other donors' samples. The V and J genes are TRBV7-4 and TRBJ1-1, with D possibly matching TRBD1 (6 bases). Material for sequencing was memory CD8+ T cells from PBMCs. Subset noted: CD45RO+ cells pooled with CCR7-negative TemRA cells. CDR3 protein: CASSPGHSEAFF. In DNA form, the CDR3 reads TGTGCCAGCAGCCCGGGACATTCTGAAGCTTTCTTT.